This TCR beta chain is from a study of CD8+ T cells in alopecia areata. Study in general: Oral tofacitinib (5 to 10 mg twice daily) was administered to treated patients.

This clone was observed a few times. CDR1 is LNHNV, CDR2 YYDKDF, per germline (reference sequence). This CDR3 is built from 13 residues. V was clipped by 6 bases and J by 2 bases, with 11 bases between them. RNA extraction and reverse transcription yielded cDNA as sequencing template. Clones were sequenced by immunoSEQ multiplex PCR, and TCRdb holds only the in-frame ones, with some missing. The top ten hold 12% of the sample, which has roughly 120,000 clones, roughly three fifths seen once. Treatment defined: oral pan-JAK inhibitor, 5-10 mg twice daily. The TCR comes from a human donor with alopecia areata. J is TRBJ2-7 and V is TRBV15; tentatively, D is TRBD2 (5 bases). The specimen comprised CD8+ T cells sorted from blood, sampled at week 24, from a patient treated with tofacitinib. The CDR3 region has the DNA TGTGCCACCAGAAAGCCCGGGACCTACGAGCAGTACTTC. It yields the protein CATRKPGTYEQYF.